Below are 3 T cell receptor beta chains sequenced from a single sample in a study of T cell clonality in common variable immunodeficiency. Clones were read by immunoSEQ multiplex PCR, and TCRdb kept only the in-frame ones, dropping some. Singletons are absent from the sample, which has 15,000 to 20,000 clones. Overall study results and limits: In common variable immunodeficiency, TCR beta chains reportedly carried fewer deletions and N-nucleotide insertions.

No antigen is known for these receptors. The sequenced sample consisted of peripheral blood mononuclear cells. The source is a human donor with common variable immunodeficiency.

There are a few counts of this clone. The covered CDR3 bases are TGTGCCAGCAGTTACCCGGACAGAGGATGGGAAGAGACC. Translated: CASSYPDRGWEET. The whole CDR3 region reads CASSYPDRGWEETQYF. V and J are TRBV6-2 or TRBV6-3 and TRBJ2-5; D might be TRBD1 (6 bases). The CDR3 goes on 3 residues after the read ends, and that part is filled in from the germline J gene. Between the trimmed V and J ends, which lost 2 bases and 3 bases, there was a span of 16 bases. Looked up from germline, CDR1 is MNHEY and CDR2 is SVGEGT. The CDR3 has 16 amino acids.

The table lists this clone with a few counts. The CDR3 end lies 3 residues beyond the end of the read and is filled in from the germline J gene. The chain links TRBV7-6 to TRBJ1-3, with 9 bases aligning to TRBD1. The length of the CDR3 is 17 residues. V trimming: 4 bases; J trimming: 2 bases; junction bases outside the gene matches: 9. Per the germline V gene, CDR1 is SGHVS and CDR2 is FNYEAQ. The DNA read from the CDR3 is TGTGCCAGCAGCTCAGAGCCGGGACAGGGCCCTGGAAACACC. It encodes CASSSEPGQGPGNT. The CDR3 as a whole reads CASSSEPGQGPGNTIYF.

This clone was seen a few times. The CDR3 is cut off 3 residues early in the read; its end comes from the germline J gene. This chain connects TRBV2 to TRBJ2-5; no firm D call. The CDR3 runs 15 residues. Germline lookup yields CDR1 SNHLY and CDR2 FYNNEI. With 8 bases removed from V and 5 bases from J, the gap between germline ends came to 21 bases. This chain's CDR3 is CASGSPGSATETQYF. The covered CDR3 bases are TGTGCCAGCGGATCTCCGGGTTCCGCCACGGAGACC. The full variable domain, completed using reference TRBV2 and TRBJ2-5, is EPEVTQTPSHQVTQMGQEVILRCVPISNHLYFYWYRQILGQKVEFLVSFYNNEISEKSEIFDDQFSVERPDGSNFTLKIRSTKLEDSAMYFCASGSPGSATETQYFGPGTRLLVL.